The clone carrying this TCR beta chain appeared a single time. The data originate from a study of blood T cell repertoires in COVID-19. Some clones are missing from TCRdb's copy, which holds only in-frame ones; the method was immunoSEQ multiplex PCR. The sample records about 65,000 clones, under 95% being singletons. The sequenced sample consisted of peripheral blood. The TCR comes from a man between 65 and 79 years old with active COVID-19.

This CDR3 reads CASSQEAVAKNIQYF. For the CDR3, the DNA is TGCGCCAGCAGCCAAGAAGCCGTAGCCAAAAACATTCAGTACTTC. V gene TRBV4-1 combines with J gene TRBJ2-4; no firm D call. The germline V gene has CDR1 MGHRA and CDR2 YSYEKL. The CDR3 covers 15 residues. The V end lost 0 bases, the J end lost 0 bases, and 6 bases lay between the germline ends.